A selection of T cell receptor beta chains follows, all from one sample in a study of T cells in localized non-small cell lung cancer. Libraries were prepared by immunoSEQ multiplex PCR; TCRdb keeps only in-frame clonotypes and omits some of them. The sample contains more than 30,000 clones, about nine tenths of which appear only once. The material sequenced was peripheral blood mononuclear cells, taken before any cancer treatment. The receptors were sampled from a man aged 35-75 years with stage III lung adenocarcinoma. The CDR3 runs from the conserved cysteine through the conserved F or W. A D gene is named only where the DNA matches it firmly. Clone size, where shown, is once, few, many, or a class for clones that have expanded.

j_call	v_call	clone_size	d_call	cdr3_aa	cdr3_nt
TRBJ2-7	TRBV2	-	-	CASLNMRDYEQYF	TGTGCCAGCCTAAACATGAGAGACTACGAGCAGTACTTC
TRBJ2-6	TRBV13	-	TRBD1	CASSPRDRSSANVLTF	TGTGCCAGCAGCCCCCGGGACAGGTCCTCGGCCAACGTCCTGACTTTC
TRBJ1-5	TRBV30	-	-	CAWSVGDGVRQPQHF	TGTGCCTGGAGTGTAGGGGACGGAGTGAGACAGCCCCAGCATTTT
TRBJ1-1	TRBV28	-	-	CASSLVGGVVAEAFF	TGTGCCAGCAGTCTAGTGGGGGGGGTGGTGGCTGAAGCTTTCTTT
TRBJ2-7	TRBV6-5	-	-	CASSGGHSYEQYF	TGTGCCAGCAGTGGGGGACATTCCTACGAGCAGTACTTC
TRBJ2-2	TRBV4-3	-	TRBD1	CASSLHPPGQTNTGELFF	TGCGCCAGCAGCCTCCACCCCCCGGGACAGACAAACACCGGGGAGCTGTTTTTT
TRBJ2-2	TRBV7-2	-	TRBD1	CASDYRGSNRELFF	TGTGCCAGCGATTACAGGGGGTCGAACCGGGAGCTGTTTTTT
TRBJ1-1	TRBV6-1	-	TRBD1	CASSEYRGQTEAFF	TGTGCCAGCAGTGAATACAGGGGGCAAACTGAAGCTTTCTTT
TRBJ1-1	TRBV14	-	-	CASSQTDYTEAFF	TGTGCCAGCAGCCAGACGGATTACACTGAAGCTTTCTTT
TRBJ1-5	TRBV6-6	few	-	CASSQQGRGAQPQHF	TGTGCCAGCAGCCAGCAGGGTCGGGGCGCTCAGCCCCAGCATTTT
TRBJ1-3	TRBV9	-	-	CASSVGLTSGNTIYF	TGTGCCAGCAGCGTAGGTTTAACCTCTGGAAACACCATATATTTT
TRBJ2-2	TRBV6-5	-	TRBD2	CASSYPGGRTGELFF	TGTGCCAGCAGTTACCCGGGGGGTAGGACCGGGGAGCTGTTTTTT
TRBJ1-2	TRBV4-2	-	-	CASSPDSGGPKTNYGYTF	TGTGCCAGCAGCCCAGACTCGGGGGGCCCGAAGACTAACTATGGCTACACCTTC
TRBJ1-6	TRBV4-1	-	TRBD1	CASSQDPSRWTGEEGSPLHF	TGCGCCAGCAGCCAAGACCCTTCAAGGTGGACAGGGGAAGAGGGTTCACCCCTCCACTTT
TRBJ1-1	TRBV18	-	-	CASSPMTRNTEAFF	TGTGCCAGCTCACCTATGACAAGGAACACTGAAGCTTTCTTT
TRBJ1-2	TRBV18	-	TRBD1	CASSPITDRRKINYGYTF	TGTGCCAGCTCACCAATAACGGACAGGAGGAAAATTAACTATGGCTACACCTTC
TRBJ2-1	TRBV7-9	-	-	CASSLVGAWNEQFF	TGTGCCAGCAGCTTAGTGGGGGCCTGGAATGAGCAGTTCTTC
TRBJ1-2	TRBV7-3	-	TRBD1	CASSTWDRVTTF	TGTGCCAGCAGCACCTGGGACAGGGTGACAACCTTC
TRBJ1-4	TRBV18	-	TRBD1	CASSRDLQGVGEKLFF	TGTGCCAGCTCACGAGACTTACAGGGGGTGGGCGAAAAACTGTTTTTT
TRBJ2-1	TRBV19	-	TRBD2	CASSQGLAGGLPVGEQFF	TGTGCCAGTAGCCAGGGGCTAGCGGGGGGGCTACCCGTCGGCGAGCAGTTCTTC
TRBJ2-5	TRBV30	-	TRBD2	CAWSVPLAGGRGETQYF	TGTGCCTGGAGTGTACCCCTAGCGGGGGGGAGGGGGGAGACCCAGTACTTC
TRBJ1-2	TRBV28	once	-	CASSLAGSGYTF	TGTGCCAGCAGTTTAGCAGGGTCTGGCTACACCTTC
TRBJ2-7	TRBV7-8	-	-	CASSLNAPDEQYF	TGTGCCAGCAGCTTAAACGCCCCGGACGAGCAGTACTTC
TRBJ1-1	TRBV7-8	-	-	CASSLGGQPFF	TGTGCCAGCAGCTTAGGAGGACAGCCGTTCTTT
TRBJ2-7	TRBV11-2	-	-	CASSLGLDYEQYF	TGTGCCAGCAGCTTAGGACTGGACTACGAGCAGTACTTC
TRBJ2-7	TRBV18	-	TRBD2	CASSPQGRGGYEQYF	TGTGCCAGCTCACCACAGGGGCGCGGGGGTTACGAGCAGTACTTC
TRBJ2-3	TRBV10-3	-	-	CAISERGPDTQYF	TGTGCCATCAGTGAGCGTGGTCCAGATACGCAGTATTTT
TRBJ2-5	TRBV7-9	-	-	CASSFDKGKRGHETQYF	TGTGCCAGCAGCTTTGATAAGGGGAAAAGGGGTCATGAGACCCAGTACTTC
TRBJ1-2	TRBV5-4	-	-	CASSRGGDGYTF	TGTGCCAGCAGCCGGGGAGGGGATGGCTACACCTTC
TRBJ1-2	TRBV5-1	-	TRBD1	CASSSPMTGNYGYTF	TGCGCCAGCAGCTCCCCGATGACAGGGAACTATGGCTACACCTTC
TRBJ2-7	TRBV4-3	-	-	CASSQAGSHEQYF	TGCGCCAGCAGCCAGGCAGGGTCGCACGAGCAGTACTTC
TRBJ2-1	TRBV7-3	-	TRBD1	CASSPNRGDEQFF	TGTGCCAGCAGCCCAAACAGGGGCGATGAGCAGTTCTTC
TRBJ1-2	TRBV5-6	-	TRBD1	CASSSHRGQSGGYTF	TGTGCCAGCAGCTCTCACAGGGGGCAGTCTGGTGGCTACACCTTC
TRBJ2-2	TRBV11-3	-	TRBD2	CASSPIKGLAGGHTGELFF	TGTGCCAGCAGCCCGATCAAGGGGCTAGCGGGGGGGCACACCGGGGAGCTGTTTTTT
TRBJ2-5	TRBV6-1	-	TRBD1	CASSEIRGPGRETQYF	TGTGCCAGCAGTGAAATCAGGGGGCCGGGACGAGAGACCCAGTACTTC
TRBJ2-7	TRBV19	-	TRBD1	CASSMPGQGGSYEQYF	TGTGCCAGTAGTATGCCGGGACAGGGGGGATCCTACGAGCAGTACTTC